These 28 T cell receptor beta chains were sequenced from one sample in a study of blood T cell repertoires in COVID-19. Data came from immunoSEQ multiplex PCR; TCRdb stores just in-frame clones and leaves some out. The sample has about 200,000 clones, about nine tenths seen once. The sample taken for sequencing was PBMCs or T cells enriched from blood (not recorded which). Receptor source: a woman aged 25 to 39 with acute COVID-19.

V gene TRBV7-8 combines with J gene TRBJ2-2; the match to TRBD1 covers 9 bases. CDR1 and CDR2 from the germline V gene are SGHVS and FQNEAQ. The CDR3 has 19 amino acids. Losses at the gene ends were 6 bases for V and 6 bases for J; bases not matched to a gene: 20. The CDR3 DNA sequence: TGTGCCAGCAGGGGTGCGTCGACAGGGGGGTCGAGGGCGGCCGGGGAGCTGTTTTTT. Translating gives CASRGASTGGSRAAGELFF.

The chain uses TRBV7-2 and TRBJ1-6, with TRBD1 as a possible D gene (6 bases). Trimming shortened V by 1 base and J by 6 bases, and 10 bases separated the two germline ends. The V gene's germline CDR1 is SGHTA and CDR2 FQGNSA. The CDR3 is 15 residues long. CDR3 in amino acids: CASSLGQAGNSPLHF. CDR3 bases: TGTGCCAGCAGCTTAGGACAGGCCGGTAATTCACCCCTCCACTTT.

CDR3 nucleotides: TGTGCCAGCAGCCTGGGGGCGCAAGAGACCCAGTACTTC. This gives the protein CASSLGAQETQYF. The chain employs TRBV7-9 and TRBJ2-5; D is perhaps TRBD1 (6 bases). The germline V gene encodes CDR1 SEHNR and CDR2 FQNEAQ (reference sequence). The CDR3 has 13 amino acids. Trimming removed 5 bases at V and 2 bases at J, with 9 bases between. Using reference TRBV7-9 and TRBJ2-5 for the parts outside the CDR3, the full variable domain is DTGVSQNPRHKITKRGQNVTFRCDPISEHNRLYWYRQTLGQGPEFLTYFQNEAQLEKSRLLSDRFSAERPKGSFSTLEIQRTEQGDSAMYLCASSLGAQETQYFGPGTRLLVL.

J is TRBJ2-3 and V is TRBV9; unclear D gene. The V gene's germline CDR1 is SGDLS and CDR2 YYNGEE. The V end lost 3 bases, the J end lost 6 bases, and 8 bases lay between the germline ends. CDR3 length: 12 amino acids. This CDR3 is CASSDRVDTQYF. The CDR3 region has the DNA TGTGCCAGCAGCGATCGCGTCGATACGCAGTATTTT.

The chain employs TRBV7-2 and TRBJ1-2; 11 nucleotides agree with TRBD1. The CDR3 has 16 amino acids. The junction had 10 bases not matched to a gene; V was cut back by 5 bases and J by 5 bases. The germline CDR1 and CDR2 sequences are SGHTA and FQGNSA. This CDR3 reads CASSHKPGQGDYGYTF. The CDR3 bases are TGTGCCAGCAGCCACAAACCGGGACAGGGGGATTATGGCTACACCTTC.

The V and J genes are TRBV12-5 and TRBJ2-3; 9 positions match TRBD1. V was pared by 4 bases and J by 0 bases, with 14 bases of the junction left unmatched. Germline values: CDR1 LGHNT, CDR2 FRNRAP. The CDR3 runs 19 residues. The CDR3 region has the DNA TGTGCTAGTGGTTCCCCGACAATACCGGGACAGGGAAGCACAGATACGCAGTATTTT. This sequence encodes CASGSPTIPGQGSTDTQYF.

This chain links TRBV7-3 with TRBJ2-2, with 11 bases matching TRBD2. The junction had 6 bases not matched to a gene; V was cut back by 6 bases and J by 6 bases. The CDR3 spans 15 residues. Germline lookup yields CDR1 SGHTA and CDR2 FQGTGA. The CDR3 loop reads CASRPLAGVPGELFF. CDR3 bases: TGTGCCAGCAGGCCACTAGCGGGGGTTCCCGGGGAGCTGTTTTTT.

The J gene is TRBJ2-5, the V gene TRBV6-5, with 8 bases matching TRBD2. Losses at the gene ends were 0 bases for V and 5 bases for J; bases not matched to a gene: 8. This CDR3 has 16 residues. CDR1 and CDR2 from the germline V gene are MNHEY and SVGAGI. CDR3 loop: CASSYSRGGKHETQYF. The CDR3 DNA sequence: TGTGCCAGCAGTTACTCTCGGGGGGGCAAGCATGAGACCCAGTACTTC.

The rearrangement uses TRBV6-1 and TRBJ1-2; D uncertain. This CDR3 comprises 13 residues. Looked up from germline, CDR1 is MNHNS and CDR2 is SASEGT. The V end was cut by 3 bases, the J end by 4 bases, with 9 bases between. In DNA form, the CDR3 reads TGTGCCAGCAGTGATCCCGAGGGCTATGGCTACACCTTC. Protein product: CASSDPEGYGYTF.

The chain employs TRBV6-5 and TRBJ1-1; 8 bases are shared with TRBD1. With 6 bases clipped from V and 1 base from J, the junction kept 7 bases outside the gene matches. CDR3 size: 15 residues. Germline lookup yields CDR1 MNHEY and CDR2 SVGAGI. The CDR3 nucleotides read TGTGCCAGCAGCCCCCGGACAGGGACGAACACTGAAGCTTTCTTT. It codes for CASSPRTGTNTEAFF.

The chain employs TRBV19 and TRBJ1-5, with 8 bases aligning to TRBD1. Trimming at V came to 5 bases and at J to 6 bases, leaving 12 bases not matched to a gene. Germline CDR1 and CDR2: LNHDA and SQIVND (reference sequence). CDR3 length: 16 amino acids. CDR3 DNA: TGTGCCAGTAGTCCAAGATCAGGGGGCCCTCGTCAGCCCCAGCATTTT. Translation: CASSPRSGGPRQPQHF.

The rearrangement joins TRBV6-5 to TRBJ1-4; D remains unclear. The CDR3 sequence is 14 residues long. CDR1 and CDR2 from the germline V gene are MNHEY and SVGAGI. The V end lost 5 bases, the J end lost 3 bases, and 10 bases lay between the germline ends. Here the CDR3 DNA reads TGTGCCAGCAGTCTCCGGGTGTCTAATGAAAAACTGTTTTTT. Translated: CASSLRVSNEKLFF.

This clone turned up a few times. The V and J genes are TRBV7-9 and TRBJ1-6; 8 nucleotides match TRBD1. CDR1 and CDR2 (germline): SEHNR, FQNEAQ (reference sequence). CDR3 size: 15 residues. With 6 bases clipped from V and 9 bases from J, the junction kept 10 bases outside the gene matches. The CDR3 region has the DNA TGTGCCAGCAGTCCCGGACAGGGCAGGGTTTCACCCCTCCACTTT. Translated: CASSPGQGRVSPLHF. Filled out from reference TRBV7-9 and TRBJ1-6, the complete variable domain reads DTGVSQNPRHKITKRGQNVTFRCDPISEHNRLYWYRQTLGQGPEFLTYFQNEAQLEKSRLLSDRFSAERPKGSFSTLEIQRTEQGDSAMYLCASSPGQGRVSPLHFGNGTRLTVT.

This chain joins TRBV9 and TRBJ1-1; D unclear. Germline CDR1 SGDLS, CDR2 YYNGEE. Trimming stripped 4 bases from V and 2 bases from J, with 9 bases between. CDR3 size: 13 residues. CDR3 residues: CASSQHLNTEAFF. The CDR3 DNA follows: TGTGCCAGCAGCCAACATTTAAACACTGAAGCTTTCTTT.

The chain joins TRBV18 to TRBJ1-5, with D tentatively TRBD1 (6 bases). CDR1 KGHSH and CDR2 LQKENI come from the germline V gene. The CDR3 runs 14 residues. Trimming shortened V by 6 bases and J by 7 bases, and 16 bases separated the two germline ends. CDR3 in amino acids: CASSGTSATQPQHF. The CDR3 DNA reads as TGTGCCAGCTCGGGGACATCCGCAACCCAGCCCCAGCATTTT. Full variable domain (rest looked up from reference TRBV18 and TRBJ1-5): NAGVMQNPRHLVRRRGQEARLRCSPMKGHSHVYWYRQLPEEGLKFMVYLQKENIIDESGMPKERFSAEFPKEGPSILRIQQVVRGDSAAYFCASSGTSATQPQHFGDGTRLSIL.

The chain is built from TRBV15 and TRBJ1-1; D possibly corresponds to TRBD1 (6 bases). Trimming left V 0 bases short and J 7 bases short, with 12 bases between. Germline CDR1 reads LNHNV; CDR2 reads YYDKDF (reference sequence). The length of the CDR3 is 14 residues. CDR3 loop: CATSREEAGVEAFF. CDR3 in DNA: TGTGCCACCAGCAGAGAAGAGGCAGGGGTTGAAGCTTTCTTT.

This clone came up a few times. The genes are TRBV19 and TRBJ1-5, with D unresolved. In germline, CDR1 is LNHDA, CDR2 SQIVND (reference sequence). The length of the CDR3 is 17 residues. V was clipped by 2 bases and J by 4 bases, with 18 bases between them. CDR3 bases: TGTGCCAGTAGTATAAGTGGTGCGGGAGGGAGTAATCAGCCCCAGCATTTT. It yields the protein CASSISGAGGSNQPQHF. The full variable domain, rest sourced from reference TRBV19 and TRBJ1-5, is DGGITQSPKYLFRKEGQNVTLSCEQNLNHDAMYWYRQDPGQGLRLIYYSQIVNDFQKGDIAEGYSVSREKKESFPLTVTSAQKNPTAFYLCASSISGAGGSNQPQHFGDGTRLSIL.

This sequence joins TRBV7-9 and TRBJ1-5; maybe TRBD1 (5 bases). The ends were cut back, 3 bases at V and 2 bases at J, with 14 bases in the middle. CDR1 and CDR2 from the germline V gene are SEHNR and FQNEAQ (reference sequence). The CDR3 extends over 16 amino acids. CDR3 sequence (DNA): TGTGCCAGCAGCTTTTCGGGGGTAGGAGGCAATCAGCCCCAGCATTTT. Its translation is CASSFSGVGGNQPQHF.

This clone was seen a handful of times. The CDR3 DNA sequence: TGTGCCAGCAGCTATGCCGGGGGAGACACTGAAGCTTTCTTT. Translation gives CASSYAGGDTEAFF. This sequence joins TRBV7-9 and TRBJ1-1, with D possibly matching TRBD1 (5 bases). Trimming pared 4 bases from V and 3 bases from J, leaving 12 bases between. CDR3 size: 14 residues. CDR1 SEHNR and CDR2 FQNEAQ come from the germline V gene (reference sequence).

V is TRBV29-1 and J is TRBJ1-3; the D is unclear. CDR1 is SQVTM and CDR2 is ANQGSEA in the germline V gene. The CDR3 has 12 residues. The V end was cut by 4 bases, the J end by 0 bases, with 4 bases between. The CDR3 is CSVVYSGNTIYF. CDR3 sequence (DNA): TGCAGCGTTGTCTACTCTGGAAACACCATATATTTT.

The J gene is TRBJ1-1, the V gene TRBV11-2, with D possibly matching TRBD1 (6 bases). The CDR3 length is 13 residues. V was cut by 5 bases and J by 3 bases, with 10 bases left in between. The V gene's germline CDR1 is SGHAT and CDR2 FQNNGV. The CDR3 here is CASSAQGYTEAFF. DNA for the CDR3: TGTGCCAGCAGCGCACAGGGATACACTGAAGCTTTCTTT.

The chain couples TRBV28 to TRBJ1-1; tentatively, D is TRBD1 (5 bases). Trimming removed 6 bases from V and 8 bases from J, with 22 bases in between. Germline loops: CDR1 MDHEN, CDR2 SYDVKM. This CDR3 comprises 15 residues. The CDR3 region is CASRPLGGYGLEAFF. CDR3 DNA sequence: TGTGCCAGCAGACCTCTGGGGGGGTATGGTTTGGAAGCTTTCTTT.

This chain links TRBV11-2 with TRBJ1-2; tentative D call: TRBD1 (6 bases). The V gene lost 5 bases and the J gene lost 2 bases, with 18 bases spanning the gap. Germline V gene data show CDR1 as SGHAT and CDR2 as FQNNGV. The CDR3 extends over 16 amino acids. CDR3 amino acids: CASSRAGAARNYGYTF. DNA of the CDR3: TGTGCCAGCAGCCGAGCGGGGGCCGCGCGGAACTATGGCTACACCTTC. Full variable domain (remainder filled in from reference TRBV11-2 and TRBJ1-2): EAGVAQSPRYKIIEKRQSVAFWCNPISGHATLYWYQQILGQGPKLLIQFQNNGVVDDSQLPKDRFSAERLKGVDSTLKIQPAKLEDSAVYLCASSRAGAARNYGYTFGSGTRLTVV.

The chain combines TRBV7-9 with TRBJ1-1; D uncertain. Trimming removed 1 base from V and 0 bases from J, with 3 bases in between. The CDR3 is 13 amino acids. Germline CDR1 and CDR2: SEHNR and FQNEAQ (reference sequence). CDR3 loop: CASSLVMNTEAFF. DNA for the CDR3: TGTGCCAGCAGCTTAGTAATGAACACTGAAGCTTTCTTT.

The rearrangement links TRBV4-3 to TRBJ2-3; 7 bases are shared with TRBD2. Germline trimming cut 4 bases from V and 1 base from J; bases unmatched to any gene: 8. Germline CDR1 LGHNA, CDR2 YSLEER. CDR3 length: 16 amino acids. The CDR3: CASSPGLDEGTDTQYF. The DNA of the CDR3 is TGCGCCAGCAGCCCAGGACTAGACGAGGGCACAGATACGCAGTATTTT.

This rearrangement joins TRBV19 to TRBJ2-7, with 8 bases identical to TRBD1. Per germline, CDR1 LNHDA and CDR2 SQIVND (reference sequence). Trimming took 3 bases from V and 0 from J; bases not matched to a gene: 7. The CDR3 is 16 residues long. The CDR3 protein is CASSITGGFASYEQYF. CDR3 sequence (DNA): TGTGCCAGTAGTATTACAGGGGGATTTGCCTCCTACGAGCAGTACTTC.

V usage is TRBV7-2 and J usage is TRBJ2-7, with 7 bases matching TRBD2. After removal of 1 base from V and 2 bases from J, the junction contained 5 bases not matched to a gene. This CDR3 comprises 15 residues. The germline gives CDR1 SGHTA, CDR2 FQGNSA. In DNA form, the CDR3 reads TGTGCCAGCAGCTTAGGATCTAGCGGCACCTACGAGCAGTACTTC. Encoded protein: CASSLGSSGTYEQYF.

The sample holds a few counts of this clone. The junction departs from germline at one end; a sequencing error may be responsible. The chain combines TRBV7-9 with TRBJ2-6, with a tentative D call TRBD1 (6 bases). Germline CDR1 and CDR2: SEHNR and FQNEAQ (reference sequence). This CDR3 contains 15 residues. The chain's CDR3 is CASTLGGVGANVLTF. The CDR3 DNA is TGTGCCAGCACCTTAGGGGGAGTCGGGGCCAACGTCCTGACTTTC. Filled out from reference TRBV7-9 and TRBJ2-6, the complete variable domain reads DTGVSQNPRHKITKRGQNVTFRCDPISEHNRLYWYRQTLGQGPEFLTYFQNEAQLEKSRLLSDRFSAERPKGSFSTLEIQRTEQGDSAMYLCASTLGGVGANVLTFGAGSRLTVL.